The sequence of this T cell receptor (beta chain) was determined in a study of shared clonotypes between healthy human individuals. Germline V gene lookup returns CDR1 MNHEY and CDR2 SMNVEV (reference sequence). This CDR3 region has 15 residues. Trimming cost V 4 bases and J 2 bases, with 14 bases left between them. A deep-level run was used for the assay. The authors split each subset's genomic DNA evenly across several immunoSEQ plates. Sequencing used immunoSEQ multiplex PCR; TCRdb keeps in-frame clones, though not all of them. The sample holds under 1 million clones, around 96% seen once. The study, taken as a whole, reports: Four donors shared around 5.1% of their naive CD4 clonotypes. Clonotypes not shared had lower generation probabilities than those common to all four donors.

Only CD45RO-negative cells positively selected for CCR7 counted as naive CD8 cells, so terminally differentiated effector memory CD45RA+ cells were excluded. Concerning this clone itself: The antigen remains undetermined.

The sample consisted of naive CD8+ T cells sorted from blood. The chain is built from TRBV27 and TRBJ2-5, with a weak D call TRBD2 (5 bases). The receptor was isolated from a man aged 30 to 39 in good health. The CDR3 nucleotides are TGTGCCAGCAGTTCGGGAACCTCTCTTCAAGAGACCCAGTACTTC. This codes for CASSSGTSLQETQYF.